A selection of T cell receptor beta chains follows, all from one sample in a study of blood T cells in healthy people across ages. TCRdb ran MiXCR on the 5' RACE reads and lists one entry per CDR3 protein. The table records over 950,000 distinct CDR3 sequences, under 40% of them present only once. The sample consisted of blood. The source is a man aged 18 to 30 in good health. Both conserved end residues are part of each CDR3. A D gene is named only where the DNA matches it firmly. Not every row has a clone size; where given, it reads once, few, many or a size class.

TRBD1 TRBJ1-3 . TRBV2 TGTGCCAGCGACAGGGCGACTGGAAACACCATATATTTT CASDRATGNTIYF
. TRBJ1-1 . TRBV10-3 TGTGCCATCAGTGCTGAAAAACGGGTGGACACTGAAGCTTTCTTT CAISAEKRVDTEAFF
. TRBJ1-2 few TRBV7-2 TGTGCCAGCAGCTTAGAGGTCAGCCACTATGGCTACACCTTC CASSLEVSHYGYTF
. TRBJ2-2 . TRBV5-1 TGCGCCAGCAGCTTCCAGGGGGGAAACGGGGAGCTGTTTTTT CASSFQGGNGELFF
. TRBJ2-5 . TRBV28 TGTGCCAGCAGTTTATCGGAGTGGGTGGGAGAGCAGTACTTC CASSLSEWVGEQYF
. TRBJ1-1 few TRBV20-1 TGCAGTGCTAGACCAACAGGGTCATATGGTGAAGCTTTCTTT CSARPTGSYGEAFF
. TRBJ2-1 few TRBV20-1 TGCAGTATCGGGATCCCGGGGATCAATGAGCAGTTCTTC CSIGIPGINEQFF
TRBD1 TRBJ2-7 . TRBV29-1 TGCAGCGTTGGAGGGACAGGAGTCTACGAGCAGTACTTC CSVGGTGVYEQYF
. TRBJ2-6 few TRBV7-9 TGTGCCAGCAGCTTAGCGTATGGGGCTCTCCATAGCTCTGGGGCCAACGTCCTGACTTTC CASSLAYGALHSSGANVLTF
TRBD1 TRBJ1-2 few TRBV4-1 TGCGCCAGCAGCCAGATGACAGGGCAATACTATGGCTACACCTTC CASSQMTGQYYGYTF
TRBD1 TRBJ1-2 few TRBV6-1 TGTGCCAGCAGTGAGCAGGGACAGGTCTATGGCTACACCTTC CASSEQGQVYGYTF
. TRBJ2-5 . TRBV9 TGTGCCAGCAGCGCTATCGGGACTCCGGGGGAGACCCAGTACTTC CASSAIGTPGETQYF
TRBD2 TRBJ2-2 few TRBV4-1 TGCGCCAGCAGCCAAGATAGCGGGCCCGGGGAGCTGTTTTTT CASSQDSGPGELFF
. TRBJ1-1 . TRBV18 TGTGCCAGCTCATACGGGGAGCGCACTGAAGCTTTCTTT CASSYGERTEAFF
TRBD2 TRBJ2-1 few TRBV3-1 TGTGCCAGCAGCCAAGATCCAGCGGGGGGCCCCAGGGAGCAGTTCTTC CASSQDPAGGPREQFF
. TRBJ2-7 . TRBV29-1 TGCAGCGTTGAATTTCGAGGGATCAAGGGCGAGCAGTACTTC CSVEFRGIKGEQYF
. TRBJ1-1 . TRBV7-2 TGTGCCAGCAGCTCCGCCCAATCGGGGGGGGAAGCTTTCTTT CASSSAQSGGEAFF
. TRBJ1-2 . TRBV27 TGTGCCAGCATCCAAGGGCAGAGCTATGGCTACGCCTTC CASIQGQSYGYAF
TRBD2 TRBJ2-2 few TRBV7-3 TGTGCCAGCAGCTTAACTAGCGGGGGGGCGTTGACCGGGGAGCTGTTTTTT CASSLTSGGALTGELFF
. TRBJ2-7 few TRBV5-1 TGCGCCAGCAGAATAGCGGACTCCTACAATGAGCAGTACTTC CASRIADSYNEQYF
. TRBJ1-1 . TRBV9 TGTGCCAGCAGGCTGGGGGGACTCACTGAAGCTTTCTTT CASRLGGLTEAFF
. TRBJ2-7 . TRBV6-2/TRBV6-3 TGTGCCAGCAGTACCCAGGGGTACAATGAGCAGTACTTC CASSTQGYNEQYF
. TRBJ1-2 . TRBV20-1 TGCAGTGCTAGAGACGGGGGACCAGTTCAAGACTATGGCTACACCTTC CSARDGGPVQDYGYTF
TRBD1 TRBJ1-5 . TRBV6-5 TGTGCCAGCAGACAACAGGGGCTATCAGGCAATCAGCCCCAGCATTTT CASRQQGLSGNQPQHF
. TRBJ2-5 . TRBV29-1 TGCAGCGCCCGTGAAGGGGGAGGCTGGCAAGAGACCCAGTACTTC CSAREGGGWQETQYF
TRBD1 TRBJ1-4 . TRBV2 TGTGTCAGCAGTGAAAGGGCAGGGGGCCCAAAACTGTTTTTT CVSSERAGGPKLFF
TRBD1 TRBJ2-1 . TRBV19 TGTGCCAGTAGACGCGGCAGGGGGTCCCACAATGAGCAGTTCTTC CASRRGRGSHNEQFF
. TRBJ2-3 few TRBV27 TGTGCCAGCAGCTTCACGGGCGATCCAGATACGCAGTATTTT CASSFTGDPDTQYF
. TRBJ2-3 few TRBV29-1 TGCAGCGTTGAATCACCGACGTCCACAGATACGCAGTATTTT CSVESPTSTDTQYF
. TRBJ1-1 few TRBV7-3 TGTGCCAGCAGCTACCCGTGGGGTGGGAATGAAACTTTCTTT CASSYPWGGNETFF
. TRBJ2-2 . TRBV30 TGTGCCTGGAACATGGACAAGGCGAACACCGGGGAGCTGTTTTTT CAWNMDKANTGELFF
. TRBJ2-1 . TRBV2 TGTGCCGGCAGGGCCCTAAACAATGAGCAGTTCTTC CAGRALNNEQFF
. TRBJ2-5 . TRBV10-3 TGTGCCATCATGGGCCTACCGGCCAATGCGCAGTACTTC CAIMGLPANAQYF
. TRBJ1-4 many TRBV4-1 TGCGCCAGCAGCCAAGACCTCAATAATGAAAAACTGTTTTTT CASSQDLNNEKLFF
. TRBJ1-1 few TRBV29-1 TGCAGCGTTGGGCAGAGGGGGATTGATCGAGCTTTCTTT CSVGQRGIDRAFF
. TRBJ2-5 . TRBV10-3 TGTGCCATCAGTCCTAGGGCCGCCGAGGCTGAGACCCAGTACTTC CAISPRAAEAETQYF
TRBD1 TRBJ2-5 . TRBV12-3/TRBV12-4 TGTGCCAGCAGGTCGGGACAGGGCTCCTACAATGAGCAGTACTTC CASRSGQGSYNEQYF
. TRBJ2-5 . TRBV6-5 TGTGCCAGCAGTTTCTACGACAGTCAAGAGACCCAGTACTTC CASSFYDSQETQYF
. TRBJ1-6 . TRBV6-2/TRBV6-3 TGTGCCAGCACCGACATGGCCTCCTATAATTCACCCCTCCACTTT CASTDMASYNSPLHF
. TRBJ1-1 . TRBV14 TGTGCCAGCAGCCAATTGGTTGGCACTGAAGCTTTCTTT CASSQLVGTEAFF
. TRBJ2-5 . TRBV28 TGTGCCAGCAACTCCGGGGTTTTCGAGACCCAGTACTTC CASNSGVFETQYF
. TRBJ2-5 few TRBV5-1 TGCGCCAGCAGCTTGGGTAACACGAGGTCGGAGACCCAGTACTTC CASSLGNTRSETQYF
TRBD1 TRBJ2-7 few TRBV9 TGTGCCAGCAGCTCACCGGACAGGGCATACGAGCAGTACTTC CASSSPDRAYEQYF
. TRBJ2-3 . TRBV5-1 TGCGCCAGCAGTTCGGGTGTTAGCACAGATACGCAGTATTTT CASSSGVSTDTQYF
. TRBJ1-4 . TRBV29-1 TGCAGCGTAGGGGTGTCTAATGAAAAACTGTTTTTT CSVGVSNEKLFF
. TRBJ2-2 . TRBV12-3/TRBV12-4 TGTGCCAGCAGTTTCGCGAACACCGGGGAGCTGTTTTTT CASSFANTGELFF
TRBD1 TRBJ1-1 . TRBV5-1 TGCGCCGGCAGCTCCCTGACAGGGATGAACACTGAAGCTTTCTTT CAGSSLTGMNTEAFF
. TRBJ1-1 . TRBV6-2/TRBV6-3 TGTGCCAGCAGTTACGGAGTGGGCACTGAAGCTTTCTTT CASSYGVGTEAFF
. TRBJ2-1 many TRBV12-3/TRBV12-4 TGTGCCAGCAGTTTACGCGGCGCGAGCTCCTACAATGAGCAGTTCTTC CASSLRGASSYNEQFF
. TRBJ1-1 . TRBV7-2 TGTGCCGGCAGCTTTGGTCTGGGTGAGGCTTTCTTT CAGSFGLGEAFF
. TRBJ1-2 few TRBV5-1 TGCGCCAGCAGCTTGGAATCAACAGGAGGATTGGGCTACACCTTC CASSLESTGGLGYTF
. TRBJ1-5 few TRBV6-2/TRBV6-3 TGTGCCAGCAGTTATACCGGCGGGGGTGACGATGGACAGCCCCAGCATTTT CASSYTGGGDDGQPQHF
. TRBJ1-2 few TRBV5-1 TGCGCCAGCAGCTTGTCGACAGCTACTAACTATGGCTACACCTTC CASSLSTATNYGYTF
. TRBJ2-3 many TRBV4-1 TGCGCCAGCAGCCAAGAGAGGACCAACGGTGACACAGATACGCAGTATTTT CASSQERTNGDTDTQYF
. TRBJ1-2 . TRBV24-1 TGTGCCACCAGTGACCCGGGCGTTTCTGGCTACACCTTC CATSDPGVSGYTF